The next 24 T cell receptor beta chains were all read from a single sample in a study of radiation and T cells in renal cell carcinoma. The time point denotes: blood 4 weeks post-SBRT, at nephrectomy. Sample treatment: 15 Gy SBRT to primary tumor, nephrectomy 4 weeks later. The repertoire was sequenced with immunoSEQ multiplex PCR; TCRdb's copy has only in-frame clones and lacks some. Here the sample spans approximately 40,000 clones, about 82% being singletons. Sample: blood, taken from a patient whose treatment included radiotherapy and nephrectomy. The receptors here all came from a woman in her seventies with renal cell carcinoma.

The CDR3 region is CAISEGTGGEKLFF. DNA of the CDR3: TGTGCCATCAGTGAAGGGACAGGGGGAGAAAAACTGTTTTTT. This chain connects TRBV10-3 to TRBJ1-4, with 11 bases aligning to TRBD1. Germline CDR1 reads ENHRY; CDR2 reads SYGVKD. The CDR3 has 14 residues. V lost 3 bases and J lost 8; bases outside the gene matches: 2.

The chain employs TRBV6-4 and TRBJ1-5; no clear D. CDR3 length: 15 residues. Trimming took 3 bases from V and 1 from J, leaving 10 bases between them. Germline V CDR1 and CDR2: MRHNA, SNTAGT. CDR3: CASSEYGGSNQPQHF. The CDR3 DNA follows: TGTGCCAGCAGTGAGTATGGAGGGAGCAATCAGCCCCAGCATTTT.

Regarding this clone: Germline is not matched at one junction end, which may reflect a read error. This chain links TRBV30 with TRBJ2-6; 9 nucleotides match TRBD1. CDR1 and CDR2 from the germline V gene are GTSNPN and SVGIG (reference sequence). The CDR3 is made up of 13 amino acids. Here the CDR3 reads CAWSLDPGQGLFF. CDR3 DNA sequence: TGTGCCTGGAGTCTAGATCCGGGACAGGGCCTATTTTTC.

This clone was detected only once. The J gene is TRBJ2-7, the V gene TRBV9; unclear D gene. The CDR3 runs 14 residues. Looked up from germline, CDR1 is SGDLS and CDR2 is YYNGEE. Trimming stripped 0 bases from V and 4 bases from J, with 11 bases between. The CDR3 loop reads CASSVAGTTYEQYF. The CDR3 DNA sequence: TGTGCCAGCAGCGTAGCAGGTACGACGTACGAGCAGTACTTC.

Details on this clone: One junction end does not reproduce the germline sequence, and a read error may be involved. The gene calls are TRBV2 and TRBJ2-2, with TRBD2 matching over 10 bases. CDR3 size: 15 residues. Germline V gene lookup returns CDR1 SNHLY and CDR2 FYNNEI. This CDR3 is CTSSGLAGVTGELFF. Written as DNA, the CDR3 is TGTACCAGCAGTGGCCTAGCGGGAGTGACCGGGGAGCTGTTTTTT. Filled out from reference TRBV2 and TRBJ2-2, the complete variable domain reads EPEVTQTPSHQVTQMGQEVILRCVPISNHLYFYWYRQILGQKVEFLVSFYNNEISEKSEIFDDQFSVERPDGSNFTLKIRSTKLEDSAMYFCTSSGLAGVTGELFFGEGSRLTVL.

The V and J genes are TRBV6-1 and TRBJ1-3; no clear D. Trimming removed 10 bases from V and 0 bases from J, with 10 bases in between. Germline values: CDR1 MNHNS, CDR2 SASEGT. This CDR3 has 13 amino acids. CDR3 sequence reads: CANRESSGNTIYF. CDR3 coding DNA: TGTGCCAACAGAGAGAGCTCTGGAAACACCATATATTTT.

This clone came up once. V gene TRBV5-1 combines with J gene TRBJ2-5; D is unresolved. Germline-derived CDR1 and CDR2 are SGHRS and YFSETQ. Trimming took off 6 bases at V and 2 bases at J, with 11 bases between the two ends. The CDR3 has 13 amino acids. DNA of the CDR3: TGCGCCAGCAACCCCCAGACACAAGAGACCCAGTACTTC. It encodes CASNPQTQETQYF.

The chain carries TRBV7-9 and TRBJ1-6; possible D gene TRBD1, 5 bases. CDR1 SEHNR and CDR2 FQNEAQ come from the germline V gene (reference sequence). The CDR3 extends over 15 amino acids. Trimming stripped 1 base from V and 2 bases from J, with 6 bases between. The CDR3 sequence is CASSLGGAYNSPLHF. CDR3 bases: TGTGCCAGCAGCTTAGGAGGGGCCTATAATTCACCCCTCCACTTT.

The rearrangement joins TRBV5-1 to TRBJ2-3, with TRBD2 matching 13 bases. The CDR3 extends over 18 amino acids. Germline V gene sequence: CDR1 SGHRS, CDR2 YFSETQ. Trimming at V came to 0 bases and at J to 0 bases, leaving 4 bases not matched to a gene. The CDR3 coding sequence is TGCGCCAGCAGCTTGGTGGGACTAGCGGGGCCTAGCACAGATACGCAGTATTTT. Translation gives CASSLVGLAGPSTDTQYF.

This clone has a single count. The CDR3 loop reads CASSLVIAGNNEQFF. The CDR3 coding sequence is TGTGCCAGCAGCCTTGTGATAGCGGGTAACAATGAGCAGTTCTTC. The chain combines TRBV6-6 with TRBJ2-1, with 7 bases matching TRBD2. J lost 5 bases, V lost 6 bases, and 10 bases had no gene match. CDR3 size: 15 residues. Germline loops: CDR1 MNHNY, CDR2 SVGAGI (reference sequence).

The chain employs TRBV9 and TRBJ1-5; 11 bases agree with TRBD1. CDR1 is SGDLS, CDR2 YYNGEE, per germline. This CDR3 spans 15 amino acids. J gave up 5 bases and V 4 bases, and 5 bases lay outside the gene matches. CDR3 sequence (DNA): TGTGCCAGCAGCCCCGGGACAGGGGGGTATCAGCCCCAGCATTTT. Translating it yields CASSPGTGGYQPQHF. The full variable domain, completed using reference TRBV9 and TRBJ1-5, is DSGVTQTPKHLITATGQRVTLRCSPRSGDLSVYWYQQSLDQGLQFLIQYYNGEERAKGNILERFSAQQFPDLHSELNLSSLELGDSALYFCASSPGTGGYQPQHFGDGTRLSIL.

The genes are TRBV5-1 and TRBJ2-3; the match to TRBD1 covers 8 bases. Trimming at V came to 0 bases and at J to 2 bases, leaving 5 bases not matched to a gene. CDR3 length: 16 residues. The germline gives CDR1 SGHRS, CDR2 YFSETQ. The DNA for the CDR3 is TGCGCCAGCAGCTTGGCCGGACAGGGAACCACAGATACGCAGTATTTT. This translates into CASSLAGQGTTDTQYF.

The rearrangement uses TRBV30 and TRBJ2-5, with TRBD2 matching 8 bases. J lost 5 bases, V lost 0 bases, and 2 bases had no gene match. The CDR3 has 13 amino acids. CDR1 is GTSNPN and CDR2 is SVGIG in the germline V gene (reference sequence). The CDR3 DNA sequence: TGTGCCTGGAGTGTACGGGGGGGGGAGACCCAGTACTTC. Amino acid sequence: CAWSVRGGETQYF.

The chain joins TRBV6-1 to TRBJ1-4; possible D gene TRBD1, 5 bases. In germline, CDR1 is MNHNS, CDR2 SASEGT. V was shortened by 5 bases and J by 15 bases, with 19 bases between the two germline ends. The CDR3 length is 13 residues. In DNA form, the CDR3 reads TGTGCCAGCAGTCAGGGACGGTTTGGACGGGTGTTTTTT. Encoded protein: CASSQGRFGRVFF.

The CDR3 loop is CASSLFRGSSGNTIYF. Written as DNA, the CDR3 is TGTGCCAGCAGTTTATTCAGGGGATCTTCTGGAAACACCATATATTTT. V gene TRBV28 combines with J gene TRBJ1-3, with a possible D match to TRBD1 (6 bases). Germline values: CDR1 MDHEN, CDR2 SYDVKM. This CDR3 comprises 16 residues. V was shortened by 1 base and J by 1 base, with 11 bases between the two germline ends.

This chain joins TRBV29-1 and TRBJ2-1; TRBD1 or TRBD2 may be the D gene (5 bases each). The germline CDR1 and CDR2 sequences are SQVTM and ANQGSEA. The CDR3 contains 13 residues. V shed 6 bases and J shed 9 bases, with 18 bases lying between them. DNA for the CDR3: TGCAGCGTCCAAGGGACGGCGGGCCTTGAGCAGTTCTTC. Protein: CSVQGTAGLEQFF.

This clone was observed a handful of times. The rearrangement links TRBV19 to TRBJ2-1; D is perhaps TRBD2 (5 bases). CDR1 is LNHDA and CDR2 is SQIVND in the germline V gene (reference sequence). The CDR3 spans 14 residues. Trimming pared 6 bases from V and 0 bases from J, leaving 9 bases between. CDR3 region: CASRAGASYNEQFF. In DNA, the CDR3 is TGTGCCAGTAGGGCGGGCGCCTCCTACAATGAGCAGTTCTTC.

On this clone itself: The sample carries other DNA sequences with the same CDR3. The V call is TRBV30, the J call TRBJ2-3; D uncertain. V was clipped by 0 bases and J by 5 bases, with 3 bases between them. CDR1 GTSNPN and CDR2 SVGIG come from the germline V gene (reference sequence). This CDR3 is 11 amino acids long. This CDR3 reads CAWSVGDTQYF. CDR3 DNA sequence: TGTGCCTGGAGTGTAGGAGATACGCAGTATTTT.

The chain carries TRBV7-9 and TRBJ2-1; TRBD1 is a possible D gene (6 bases). From germline, CDR1 is SEHNR and CDR2 FQNEAQ (reference sequence). This CDR3 contains 15 residues. Trimming stripped 5 bases from V and 0 bases from J, with 11 bases between. CDR3 in DNA: TGTGCCAGCAGCCCCAGGGGAAGCTCCTACAATGAGCAGTTCTTC. This sequence encodes CASSPRGSSYNEQFF.

The DNA for the CDR3 is TGTGCCAGCAGTTACAGGGTAGCTCGGGCAGATACGCAGTATTTT. Its translation is CASSYRVARADTQYF. This rearrangement joins TRBV6-5 to TRBJ2-3, with D hard to call. V was pared by 2 bases and J by 4 bases, with 13 bases between. The CDR3 is made up of 15 amino acids. Per the germline V gene, CDR1 is MNHEY and CDR2 is SVGAGI.

The V and J genes are TRBV7-3 and TRBJ2-5, with 7 bases matching TRBD2. This CDR3 is 13 amino acids long. CDR1 and CDR2 from the germline V gene are SGHTA and FQGTGA. The V segment lost 5 bases and the J segment 5 bases; nucleotides outside the gene matches: 5. CDR3 sequence: CASSSGTLETQYF. CDR3 DNA: TGTGCCAGCAGCAGCGGGACTCTGGAGACCCAGTACTTC.

This chain joins TRBV2 and TRBJ2-5; 10 positions agree with TRBD2. After removal of 1 base from V and 4 bases from J, the junction contained 3 bases not matched to a gene. CDR3 length equals 15 residues. Germline CDR1 SNHLY, CDR2 FYNNEI. DNA for the CDR3: TGTGCCAGCAGTGAAGGAGCGGGGGGGCCAGAGACCCAGTACTTC. Amino acids: CASSEGAGGPETQYF. Based on the CDR3 plus reference TRBV2 and TRBJ2-5, the full variable domain is EPEVTQTPSHQVTQMGQEVILRCVPISNHLYFYWYRQILGQKVEFLVSFYNNEISEKSEIFDDQFSVERPDGSNFTLKIRSTKLEDSAMYFCASSEGAGGPETQYFGPGTRLLVL.

This clone was seen once. The V and J genes are TRBV5-1 and TRBJ2-1; tentatively, D is TRBD1 (5 bases). This CDR3 is built from 14 residues. Trimming pared 7 bases from V and 3 bases from J, leaving 14 bases between. Germline-derived CDR1 and CDR2 are SGHRS and YFSETQ. The CDR3 is CASCSGRDYNEQFF. In DNA, the CDR3 is TGCGCCAGCTGTTCGGGCAGGGACTACAATGAGCAGTTCTTC.

The genes are TRBV7-8 and TRBJ2-7; D may correspond to TRBD1 or TRBD2 (5 bases each). The ends were cut back, 1 base at V and 2 bases at J, with 12 bases in the middle. CDR3 size: 15 residues. Germline CDR1 SGHVS, CDR2 FQNEAQ. CDR3 residues: CASSLVGVLAYEQYF. CDR3 nucleotides: TGTGCCAGCAGCTTAGTGGGGGTTTTGGCCTACGAGCAGTACTTC. The variable domain in full, completed from reference TRBV7-8 and TRBJ2-7, reads GAGVSQSPRYKVAKRGQDVALRCDPISGHVSLFWYQQALGQGPEFLTYFQNEAQLDKSGLPSDRFFAERPEGSVSTLKIQRTQQEDSAVYLCASSLVGVLAYEQYFGPGTRLTVT.